The rows below give T cell receptor beta chains drawn from one sample of a study of blood T cells in healthy people across ages. TCRdb itself ran the 5' RACE reads through MiXCR, one entry per CDR3 protein. The table includes approximately 1.5 million distinct CDR3 sequences, roughly 30% detected once. The sequenced sample consisted of blood. The receptors were sampled from a woman aged 30 to 39 in good health. The conserved cysteine and the conserved F or W are not part of the CDR3 here.

J: TRBJ2-7
V: TRBV12-3/TRBV12-4
CDR3: ASSFLAGPSEQY

J: .
V: TRBV11-2
CDR3: ASLRTATIHEQY

J: TRBJ2-7
V: TRBV12-3/TRBV12-4
CDR3: ASSFSDAFSYEQY

J: TRBJ2-7
V: TRBV5-1
CDR3: ASSSGLAGDEQY

J: TRBJ1-5
V: TRBV7-8
CDR3: ASSLERGANQPQH

J: TRBJ2-1
V: TRBV5-1
CDR3: ASSRDSSQIWEQF

J: TRBJ1-1
V: TRBV28
CDR3: ASSSTHDSEIPEAF

J: TRBJ2-1
V: TRBV7-2
CDR3: ASRPPSSYNEQF

J: TRBJ2-3
V: TRBV20-1
CDR3: SAGQWDADTQY

J: TRBJ2-7
V: TRBV20-1
CDR3: SARPLGGRTESSYEQY

J: TRBJ1-5
V: TRBV12-3/TRBV12-4
CDR3: ASSYRVDQPQH

J: TRBJ2-3
V: TRBV2
CDR3: ASNERGGTDTQY

J: TRBJ2-7
V: TRBV29-1
CDR3: SVGSRGGSYEQY

J: .
V: TRBV7-2
CDR3: ASSLAASGGARYEQY

J: TRBJ1-1
V: TRBV3-1
CDR3: ASSQGVENTEAF

J: TRBJ2-3
V: TRBV5-1
CDR3: ASSLALAVPTQY

J: TRBJ1-2
V: TRBV20-1
CDR3: SARASGWANYGYT

J: TRBJ2-5
V: TRBV3-1
CDR3: ASSHLGGGYQETQY

J: TRBJ2-7
V: TRBV7-9
CDR3: ASSLSGQGTYEQY

J: TRBJ1-2
V: TRBV27
CDR3: ACSGTGPYGYT

J: TRBJ2-7
V: TRBV18
CDR3: ASSPAVGHEQY

J: TRBJ1-2
V: TRBV2
CDR3: ASSAIKGNYGYT

J: TRBJ2-2
V: TRBV4-2
CDR3: ASSQDPRGTDGELF

J: TRBJ1-1
V: TRBV29-1
CDR3: SVVLTEAF

J: TRBJ1-2
V: TRBV5-6
CDR3: ASSRNGQGKDGYT

J: TRBJ2-1
V: TRBV18
CDR3: ASSPRNGAMFYNEQF

J: TRBJ2-7
V: TRBV27
CDR3: ASRPGQPSTYEQY

J: TRBJ2-5
V: TRBV6-1
CDR3: ASSQGGYEQH

J: TRBJ2-7
V: TRBV5-1
CDR3: ASSFSTEQY

J: TRBJ2-2
V: TRBV9
CDR3: ASSVASGVNTGELF

J: TRBJ2-1
V: TRBV20-1
CDR3: SPRRGAVCNEQF

J: TRBJ2-5
V: TRBV10-1
CDR3: ASKPLGTETQY

J: TRBJ2-2
V: TRBV24-1
CDR3: ATSELDREEGTGELF

J: TRBJ1-2
V: TRBV3-1
CDR3: ASSQYPTQDGYT

J: TRBJ2-5
V: TRBV5-1
CDR3: ASSLEKQETQY

J: TRBJ1-6
V: TRBV20-1
CDR3: SAPRPGKNSPLH

J: TRBJ1-6
V: TRBV6-6
CDR3: ASSYSNQGGAFH

J: TRBJ1-5
V: TRBV5-5
CDR3: ASSPSLGGNQPQH

J: TRBJ2-7
V: TRBV10-3
CDR3: AISEKWSEQY

J: TRBJ1-2
V: TRBV12-3/TRBV12-4
CDR3: ASHWKTGGFDGYT

J: TRBJ2-1
V: TRBV27
CDR3: ASSLKGLAGYNEQF

J: TRBJ2-3
V: TRBV27
CDR3: ASSGGTSRFTDTQY

J: TRBJ2-1
V: TRBV30
CDR3: AWSAGYNEQF

J: TRBJ1-1
V: TRBV12-3/TRBV12-4
CDR3: ASIRERNTGAF

J: TRBJ2-1
V: TRBV10-2
CDR3: ASSESWSGRAYNEQF

J: TRBJ1-1
V: TRBV4-2
CDR3: ASSQERTGWGMNTEVF

J: TRBJ2-5
V: TRBV5-6
CDR3: ASTFGTDRSEQY

J: TRBJ2-1
V: TRBV7-2
CDR3: ASSLRAAGKNEQF

J: TRBJ2-1
V: TRBV10-3
CDR3: AISDRLAGAEDYNEQF

J: TRBJ1-5
V: TRBV2
CDR3: ASSAGMEQPQH

J: TRBJ2-1
V: TRBV6-4
CDR3: ASSDSGTSVYNEQF